Presented here are 18 T cell receptor beta chains from one specimen sequenced in a study of T cells in pancreatic ductal adenocarcinoma (dated by TCRdb to between 2016 and 2019). Libraries came from the immunoSEQ multiplex PCR assay. TCRdb took over this immuneACCESS table, retaining in-frame rearrangements with V and J assigned. Such tables are incomplete; in checked studies, under half of the missing clones stem from an unresolved V gene, and the remainder is unexplained. Counted in this sample were 25,000 to 35,000 clones; 85% to 95% of them appeared once. The ten biggest clones cover about 2% of the sample. Selected pancreatic ductal adenocarcinoma patients had undergone surgery without neoadjuvant therapy. Sequenced material: PBMCs. The receptor set was obtained from a human donor with pancreatic ductal adenocarcinoma.

The chain has TRBV7-8 and TRBJ2-5, with 7 nucleotides matching TRBD2. Germline CDR1 reads SGHVS; CDR2 reads FQNEAQ. This CDR3 has 13 residues. The J segment lost 5 bases and the V segment lost 10 bases, leaving 10 bases of the junction unmatched. The CDR3 DNA follows: TGTGCCACCTCGGGGCGGGAGTGGGAGACCCAGTACTTC. Amino acid sequence: CATSGREWETQYF.

The chain is built from TRBV11-3 and TRBJ2-2; D possibly matches TRBD1 or TRBD2 (6 bases each). V was pared by 2 bases and J by 7 bases, with 11 bases between. The CDR3 runs to 14 residues. In germline, CDR1 is SGHNT, CDR2 YENEEA. Written as DNA, the CDR3 is TGTGCCAGCAGCTTAAACAGGGAGGACGGGGAGCTGTTTTTT. Amino acids: CASSLNREDGELFF.

The V and J genes are TRBV13 and TRBJ2-7; D gene unclear. Germline-derived CDR1 and CDR2 are PRHDT and FYEKMQ (reference sequence). Trimming cost V 4 bases and J 2 bases, with 15 bases left between them. The CDR3 contains 15 residues. For the CDR3, the DNA is TGTGCCAGCAGCTCATACTTCGAGCCAACCTACGAGCAGTACTTC. Translating it yields CASSSYFEPTYEQYF. The full variable domain, its missing parts supplied by reference TRBV13 and TRBJ2-7, is AAGVIQSPRHLIKEKRETATLKCYPIPRHDTVYWYQQGPGQDPQFLISFYEKMQSDKGSIPDRFSAQQFSDYHSELNMSSLELGDSALYFCASSSYFEPTYEQYFGPGTRLTVT.

The J gene is TRBJ1-3, the V gene TRBV7-2; D ambiguous. In germline, CDR1 is SGHTA, CDR2 FQGNSA. The CDR3 sequence is 13 residues long. Deletions cut 0 bases from V and 4 bases from J, with 4 bases between. Here the CDR3 reads CASSLARGNTIYF. The CDR3 region has the DNA TGTGCCAGCAGCTTAGCGAGGGGAAACACCATATATTTT.

The gene calls are TRBV7-9 and TRBJ2-1; no clear D gene. This CDR3 is 16 amino acids long. Germline V gene data show CDR1 as SEHNR and CDR2 as FQNEAQ (reference sequence). V was shortened by 5 bases and J by 7 bases, with 21 bases between the two germline ends. The CDR3 bases are TGTGCCAGCAGCATTGATAGCTTTGCCCCATTAAATGAGCAGTTCTTC. Translation gives CASSIDSFAPLNEQFF.

This clone has a single count. CDR3 bases: TGTGCCAGCAGCTCGGGCCGGGACAGGGCAGGCGAGCAGTACTTC. It codes for CASSSGRDRAGEQYF. The chain has TRBV7-2 and TRBJ2-7; TRBD1 agrees at 9 bases. V trimming: 4 bases; J trimming: 6 bases; junction bases outside the gene matches: 10. From germline, CDR1 is SGHTA and CDR2 FQGNSA. The CDR3 runs to 15 residues. The complete variable domain, with remaining parts taken from reference TRBV7-2 and TRBJ2-7, reads GAGVSQSPSNKVTEKGKDVELRCDPISGHTALYWYRQSLGQGLEFLIYFQGNSAPDKSGLPSDRFSAERTGGSVSTLTIQRTQQEDSAVYLCASSSGRDRAGEQYFGPGTRLTVT.

The chain has TRBV6-5 and TRBJ2-7; D not certain. Trimming stripped 2 bases from V and 0 bases from J, with 14 bases between. The CDR3 extends over 16 amino acids. Germline V gene data show CDR1 as MNHEY and CDR2 as SVGAGI. CDR3 DNA sequence: TGTGCCAGCAGTTACAAGTTCGGCAGAAGCTCCTACGAGCAGTACTTC. Its translation: CASSYKFGRSSYEQYF.

The table lists this clone with a count of one. DNA for the CDR3: TGTGCCAGCAGCTTAGCTTCAGTGGGCAATGAAAAACTGTTTTTT. This gives the protein CASSLASVGNEKLFF. The J gene is TRBJ1-4, the V gene TRBV7-8, with D uncertain. Germline assignment: CDR1 SGHVS and CDR2 FQNEAQ. V was shortened by 0 bases and J by 5 bases, with 10 bases between the two germline ends. The CDR3 loop spans 15 amino acids.

The J gene is TRBJ1-4, the V gene TRBV6-6; D is ambiguous. The CDR3 sequence is 15 residues long. Trimming shortened V by 0 bases and J by 0 bases, and 5 bases separated the two germline ends. The V gene's germline CDR1 is MNHNY and CDR2 SVGAGI (reference sequence). The CDR3 nucleotides are TGTGCCAGCAGTTACTCCCCCTCAACTAATGAAAAACTGTTTTTT. Its protein product is CASSYSPSTNEKLFF.

This sequence joins TRBV7-2 and TRBJ2-7; maybe TRBD1 (6 bases). CDR3 length equals 14 residues. Per germline, CDR1 SGHTA and CDR2 FQGNSA. The V and J ends lost 5 bases and 1 base respectively, with 12 bases between them. The CDR3 DNA is TGTGCCAGCAGCCGGGCAGGGGCATCCTACGAGCAGTACTTC. Its protein product is CASSRAGASYEQYF. Filled out from reference TRBV7-2 and TRBJ2-7, the complete variable domain reads GAGVSQSPSNKVTEKGKDVELRCDPISGHTALYWYRQSLGQGLEFLIYFQGNSAPDKSGLPSDRFSAERTGGSVSTLTIQRTQQEDSAVYLCASSRAGASYEQYFGPGTRLTVT.

The chain is built from TRBV27 and TRBJ2-1, with TRBD2 as a possible D gene (6 bases). Per germline, CDR1 MNHEY and CDR2 SMNVEV (reference sequence). Trimming cost V 5 bases and J 10 bases, with 21 bases left between them. The CDR3 loop spans 15 amino acids. The CDR3 reads CASSITGLPVEEQFF. The CDR3 region has the DNA TGTGCCAGCAGTATTACGGGACTTCCGGTCGAGGAGCAGTTCTTC.

This rearrangement joins TRBV11-3 to TRBJ1-1; TRBD1 matches 7 bases. V shed 5 bases, J shed 5 bases, and the junction held 8 bases outside the gene matches. The CDR3 is 14 amino acids. CDR1 is SGHNT, CDR2 YENEEA, per germline. CDR3: CASSSPPRGTEAFF. CDR3 nucleotides: TGTGCCAGCAGCAGCCCACCCAGGGGGACTGAAGCTTTCTTT.

The chain uses TRBV27 and TRBJ2-2, with 7 bases aligning to TRBD1. V was clipped by 7 bases and J by 4 bases; unmatched bases: 9. Germline CDR1 and CDR2: MNHEY and SMNVEV (reference sequence). The CDR3 is 15 residues long. This chain's CDR3 is CASTRWAGGTGELFF. Here the CDR3 DNA reads TGTGCCAGCACACGCTGGGCAGGGGGCACCGGGGAGCTGTTTTTT.

This sequence joins TRBV10-3 and TRBJ2-1; 9 nucleotides line up with TRBD2. CDR1 ENHRY and CDR2 SYGVKD come from the germline V gene. This CDR3 contains 16 residues. V shed 0 bases and J 4 bases; nucleotides not matched to a gene: 4. Written as DNA, the CDR3 is TGTGCCATCAGTGAGTCTAGACTAGCGGAGTACAATGAGCAGTTCTTC. Amino acid sequence: CAISESRLAEYNEQFF.

The J gene is TRBJ2-2, the V gene TRBV14; 10 bases match TRBD2. Trimming at V came to 1 base and at J to 15 bases, leaving 8 bases not matched to a gene. Germline-derived CDR1 and CDR2 are SGHDN and FVKESK. This CDR3 region has 14 residues. Here the CDR3 reads CASSQGLAGVTLFF. In DNA form, the CDR3 reads TGTGCCAGCAGCCAAGGCCTAGCGGGAGTAACGTTGTTTTTT.

The chain recombines TRBV18 with TRBJ2-7; 8 bases match TRBD1. Germline assignment: CDR1 KGHSH and CDR2 LQKENI. The CDR3 spans 16 residues. The V gene end was trimmed by 0 bases and the J gene end by 0 bases; junction bases not matched to a gene: 4. The CDR3 loop is CASSPPGQVRSYEQYF. The CDR3, as DNA: TGTGCCAGCTCACCACCGGGACAGGTACGCTCCTACGAGCAGTACTTC.

Concerning this clone: This CDR3 is also generated by other DNA sequences in the sample. CDR3 region: CSARLGGYTF. As DNA, the CDR3 is TGCAGTGCCAGGTTGGGAGGCTACACCTTC. This chain connects TRBV20-1 to TRBJ1-2; D uncertain. Germline assignment: CDR1 DFQATT and CDR2 SNEGSKA (reference sequence). V was pared by 6 bases and J by 8 bases, with 10 bases between. This CDR3 is built from 10 residues.

The rearrangement joins TRBV6-5 to TRBJ2-3; D not certain. Deletions cut 2 bases from V and 7 bases from J, with 13 bases between. Germline lookup yields CDR1 MNHEY and CDR2 SVGAGI. There are 14 residues in the CDR3. The DNA for the CDR3 is TGTGCCAGCAGTTACGGGCCCGTACGGAATACGCAGTATTTT. Amino acids: CASSYGPVRNTQYF.